The clone carrying this TCR beta chain has just a few counts. No antigen is known for it. The data were taken from a study of CD8 T cells in ankylosing spondylitis. General observations from the study: The authors found the disease-linked clones to be CD8+ and relatively rare in peripheral blood. Ankylosing spondylitis blood seemed to carry a telltale TCR beta motif made of eight or nine highly homologous variants.

The ends lost 8 bases at V and 6 bases at J; junction bases unmatched: 10. The CDR3 consists of 13 residues. From germline, CDR1 is MDHEN and CDR2 SYDVKM. With molecular barcodes, quantitative 5'-RACE was used to make the TCR beta libraries. MiXCR, run by TCRdb on the 5' RACE reads, gives a single entry per CDR3 protein. The table lists 700,000 to 1,000,000 distinct CDR3 sequences, about 12% of them singletons. The TCR was taken from a male donor with ankylosing spondylitis. The V gene is TRBV28, the J gene TRBJ2-7; TRBD1 aligns across 7 bases. The sequenced material came from blood, either unsorted or a sorted T cell fraction (not recorded which). The CDR3 DNA follows: TGTGCCAGCCGCCGACAGGGTCTCGCCGAGCAGTACTTC. The encoded protein is CASRRQGLAEQYF.